The 17 T cell receptor beta chains below all came from one sample that was sequenced in a study of blood T cell repertoires in COVID-19. Generated by immunoSEQ multiplex PCR, the TCRdb table keeps only in-frame clones and is missing some. The sample yields roughly 40,000 clones, nearly 90% seen once. Sequenced input: peripheral blood. Receptor source: a middle-aged man with active COVID-19.

The genes are TRBV15 and TRBJ2-1; 10 bases are shared with TRBD2. This CDR3 region has 15 residues. V shed 3 bases, J shed 9 bases, and the junction held 8 bases outside the gene matches. The V gene's germline CDR1 is LNHNV and CDR2 YYDKDF (reference sequence). CDR3 loop: CATSRPGLATGEQFF. The CDR3 DNA is TGTGCCACCAGCAGGCCGGGACTAGCGACGGGTGAGCAGTTCTTC.

This clone came up once. This chain joins TRBV7-8 and TRBJ2-5; D ambiguous. This CDR3 spans 14 amino acids. Germline loops: CDR1 SGHVS, CDR2 FQNEAQ. Trimming shortened V by 6 bases and J by 2 bases, and 13 bases separated the two germline ends. The CDR3 sequence is CASRPDWQQETQYF. The DNA of the CDR3 is TGTGCCAGCAGGCCTGACTGGCAACAAGAGACCCAGTACTTC.

The chain is built from TRBV20-1 and TRBJ2-7; no clear D gene. CDR1 is DFQATT, CDR2 SNEGSKA, per germline (reference sequence). Between the trimmed V and J ends, which lost 5 bases and 2 bases, there was a span of 7 bases. There are 11 residues in the CDR3. CDR3 sequence reads: CSARSAYEQYF. The DNA for the CDR3 is TGCAGTGCTCGATCGGCCTACGAGCAGTACTTC.

The V gene is TRBV13, the J gene TRBJ1-5; 7 positions match TRBD1. Germline V gene data show CDR1 as PRHDT and CDR2 as FYEKMQ (reference sequence). Trimming cost V 2 bases and J 1 base; bases outside gene matches: 2. The CDR3 consists of 15 residues. The CDR3 nucleotides are TGTGCCAGCAGCTTAACGACAGGGAGCAATCAGCCCCAGCATTTT. This translates into CASSLTTGSNQPQHF.

This sequence joins TRBV6-5 and TRBJ1-1; maybe TRBD1 (5 bases). Looked up from germline, CDR1 is MNHEY and CDR2 is SVGAGI. The length of the CDR3 is 14 residues. V lost 2 bases and J lost 5, with 12 bases in between. The CDR3 region has the DNA TGTGCCAGCAGTTACAGCGGGGGTGTAACTGAAGCTTTCTTT. Protein: CASSYSGGVTEAFF.

This chain links TRBV6-2 or TRBV6-3 with TRBJ1-1; D ambiguous. The CDR3 has 13 residues. CDR1 is MNHEY and CDR2 is SVGEGT in the germline V gene. The ends were cut back, 3 bases at V and 5 bases at J, with 10 bases in the middle. CDR3 DNA sequence: TGTGCCAGCAGTTATTCGGGGTGGACTGAAGCTTTCTTT. It is translated as CASSYSGWTEAFF.

This clone was detected a few times. V is TRBV5-5 and J is TRBJ2-7; TRBD1 matches 9 bases. The germline V gene has CDR1 SGHKS and CDR2 YYEKEE (reference sequence). J was trimmed by 2 bases and V by 3 bases; bases with no gene match: 3. The CDR3 has 14 amino acids. CDR3 DNA: TGTGCCAGCAGCTCTCGACAGGGGGCCTACGAGCAGTACTTC. Its protein is CASSSRQGAYEQYF.

This chain's CDR3 is CASSVQGNTGELFF. The DNA of the CDR3 is TGTGCCAGCAGCGTACAGGGAAACACCGGGGAGCTGTTTTTT. J is TRBJ2-2 and V is TRBV9; D is possibly TRBD1 (5 bases). CDR3 length equals 14 residues. Germline CDR1 is SGDLS and CDR2 is YYNGEE. Trimming removed 1 base at V and 2 bases at J, with 6 bases between.

The rearrangement links TRBV10-3 to TRBJ2-7; 12 nucleotides match TRBD1. The CDR3 sequence is 14 residues long. Germline V gene sequence: CDR1 ENHRY, CDR2 SYGVKD. V was pared by 4 bases and J by 4 bases, with 2 bases of the junction left unmatched. The CDR3: CAISAGQGAYEQYF. Written as DNA, the CDR3 is TGTGCCATCAGTGCGGGACAGGGGGCGTACGAGCAGTACTTC.

The chain joins TRBV5-8 to TRBJ2-3, with 12 bases aligning to TRBD1. Germline V CDR1 and CDR2: SGHTS, YDEGEE. The J segment lost 2 bases and the V segment lost 3 bases, leaving 7 bases of the junction unmatched. The CDR3 consists of 17 residues. The DNA for the CDR3 is TGTGCCAGCAGCTCGGGACAGGGGGCTTACACCACAGATACGCAGTATTTT. Its translation is CASSSGQGAYTTDTQYF.

The rearrangement joins TRBV10-3 to TRBJ2-2; 10 positions agree with TRBD2. Trimming took 3 bases from V and 3 from J; bases not matched to a gene: 7. Germline lookup yields CDR1 ENHRY and CDR2 SYGVKD. This CDR3 has 17 amino acids. CDR3 sequence (DNA): TGTGCCATCAGTGAAGTTCTAGCGGGGGTCCACACCGGGGAGCTGTTTTTT. This translates into CAISEVLAGVHTGELFF.

DNA of the CDR3: TGTGCCAGCTCACAAGGGGCTGGAAACACCATATATTTT. This codes for CASSQGAGNTIYF. The chain combines TRBV18 with TRBJ1-3; perhaps TRBD1 as D (5 bases). V lost 4 bases, J lost 2 bases, and 6 bases lay in between. This CDR3 spans 13 amino acids. Germline-derived CDR1 and CDR2 are KGHSH and LQKENI.

The rearrangement joins TRBV7-9 to TRBJ2-5, with 9 bases fitting TRBD1. The CDR3 is 14 residues long. V trimming: 6 bases; J trimming: 1 base; junction bases outside the gene matches: 3. Germline V gene sequence: CDR1 SEHNR, CDR2 FQNEAQ (reference sequence). CDR3 amino acids: CASSTGGFQETQYF. The DNA of the CDR3 is TGTGCCAGCAGTACAGGGGGCTTCCAAGAGACCCAGTACTTC.

The chain has TRBV5-1 and TRBJ1-1; D is uncertain. V was trimmed by 4 bases and J by 1 base, leaving 8 bases between them. The germline CDR1 and CDR2 sequences are SGHRS and YFSETQ. The CDR3 is 13 residues long. CDR3 loop: CASSPYGNTEAFF. The CDR3 nucleotides read TGCGCCAGCAGCCCCTATGGGAACACTGAAGCTTTCTTT.

V is TRBV12-3 or TRBV12-4 and J is TRBJ1-5; 7 bases agree with TRBD1. The junction had 4 bases not matched to a gene; V was cut back by 7 bases and J by 7 bases. CDR3 size: 12 residues. The CDR3 DNA follows: TGTGCCAGCACCAGGGGGTACCAGCCCCAGCATTTT. As protein: CASTRGYQPQHF.

This clone was picked up one time. The chain is built from TRBV6-6 and TRBJ1-1; D gene ambiguous. Trimming removed 6 bases at V and 1 base at J, with 6 bases between. The CDR3 contains 12 residues. Germline V CDR1 and CDR2: MNHNY, SVGAGI (reference sequence). In DNA form, the CDR3 reads TGTGCCAGCAGACTACAGAACACTGAAGCTTTCTTT. Translating it yields CASRLQNTEAFF.

The rearrangement joins TRBV3-1 (or the pseudogene TRBV3-2) to TRBJ1-3; no definite D call. Trimming removed 4 bases at V and 2 bases at J, with 12 bases between. The germline gives CDR1 LGHDT, CDR2 YNNKEL (reference sequence). The CDR3 runs 15 residues. The CDR3 DNA is TGTGCCAGCAGCCGCGGAGGGAGCACTGGAAACACCATATATTTT. Its translation is CASSRGGSTGNTIYF.